The rows below give T cell receptor beta chains drawn from one sample of a study of early T cells in non-severe SARS-CoV-2 infection. Each CDR3 protein gets one entry after TCRdb re-called the 5' RACE reads with MiXCR. The sample has about 83,000 distinct CDR3 sequences, around 9.3% seen once. The source was whole blood, collected at baseline. The receptors were sampled from an adult who was a healthcare worker with PCR-confirmed SARS-CoV-2 infection or an uninfected control (not recorded which). CDR3s include the opening cysteine and the closing phenylalanine or tryptophan.

J | V | CDR3
TRBJ2-6 | TRBV24-1 | CATSGESFAGANVLTF
TRBJ2-2 | TRBV2 | CASRVVANTGELFF
TRBJ2-3 | TRBV20-1 | CSARDLLASTDTQYF
TRBJ1-3 | TRBV7-8 | CASSLGTGSGNTIYF
TRBJ2-1 | TRBV21-1 | CARKTPRYNEQFF
TRBJ2-7 | TRBV21-1 | CASSKARPLTGASYEQYF
TRBJ1-3 | TRBV9 | CASSVGSENSGNTIYF
TRBJ2-1 | TRBV5-1 | CASSLAGYRENEQFF
TRBJ2-7 | TRBV11-2 | CASSPERGTSYEQYF
TRBJ1-6 | TRBV27 | CASGSDRVSSPLHF
TRBJ1-1 | TRBV13 | CASSLGNRVETEAFF
TRBJ1-5 | TRBV28 | CASSLLNGVYSNQPQHF
TRBJ2-7 | TRBV3-1 | CASGGTSGALSF
TRBJ2-7 | TRBV5-1 | CASRSASAYEQYF
TRBJ1-4 | TRBV20-1 | CSARYRDRGKEKLFF
TRBJ2-3 | TRBV28 | CASSSRRSSGRLTDTQYF
TRBJ2-2 | TRBV5-1 | CASSWGNRDAGELFF
TRBJ2-2 | TRBV20-1 | CSARDSSGRAFGELFF